This TCR beta chain was sequenced for a study of blood T cell repertoires in COVID-19. Study information: From the United States, Italy and Spain came samples of acute and convalescent COVID-19. From T cells, B-cell-depleted T cells, or PBMCs came the material, which was cDNA or gDNA.

Germline trimming cut 2 bases from V and 8 bases from J; bases unmatched to any gene: 9. The CDR3 is made up of 15 amino acids. CDR1 and CDR2 from the germline V gene are MNHEY and SMNVEV (reference sequence). Authors' analysis steps: Amplification with reference gene primers provided the estimates of nucleated cell counts. Here immunoSEQ multiplex PCR was the method, and the copy in TCRdb shows in-frame clones only, minus some. Clonal size and the V and J genes are those of that table, whereas D and trimming came from the DNA. The sample records tens of thousands of clones, 80% to 95% being singletons.

Sequencing input: peripheral blood. The TCR comes from a human donor in a cohort sampled during active COVID-19. J is TRBJ2-1 and V is TRBV27; 7 bases agree with TRBD2. CDR3 residues: CASSLRRTSIDEQFF. CDR3 in DNA: TGTGCCAGCAGTTTAAGGAGGACTAGTATCGATGAGCAGTTCTTC.